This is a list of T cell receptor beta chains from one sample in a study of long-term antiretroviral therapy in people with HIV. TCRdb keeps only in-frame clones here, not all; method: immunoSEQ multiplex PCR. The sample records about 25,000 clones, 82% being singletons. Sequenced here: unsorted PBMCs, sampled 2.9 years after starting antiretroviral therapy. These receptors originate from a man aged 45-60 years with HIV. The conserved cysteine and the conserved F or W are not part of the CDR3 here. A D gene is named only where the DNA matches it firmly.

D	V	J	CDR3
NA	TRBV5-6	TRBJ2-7	ASSLAQGSYEQY
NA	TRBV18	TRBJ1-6	ASSPVEGPYNSPLH
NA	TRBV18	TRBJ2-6	ASSPGAAGGANVLT
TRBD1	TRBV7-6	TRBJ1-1	ASRTGGSTEAF
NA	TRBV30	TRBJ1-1	AWSVFRRRIEAF
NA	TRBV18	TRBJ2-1	ASTLQGTNNEQF
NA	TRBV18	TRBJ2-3	ASSPMSADTQY
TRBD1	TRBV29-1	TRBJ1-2	SVPQTQGGPTYGYT
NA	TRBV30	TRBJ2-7	AWSRLQQGYEQY
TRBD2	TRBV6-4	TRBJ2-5	ASSCERLAGTETQY
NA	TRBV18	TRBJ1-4	ASSPDSNEKLF
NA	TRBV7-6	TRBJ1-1	ASSLVGLGGWGTEAF
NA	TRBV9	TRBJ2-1	ASGERALEGQF
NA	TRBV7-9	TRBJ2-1	ASSPDYNEQF
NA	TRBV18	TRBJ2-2	ASSPGRNTGELF
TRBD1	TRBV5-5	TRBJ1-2	ASSGTGEAYGYT
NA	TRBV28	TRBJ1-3	ASSSGQGSGNTIY
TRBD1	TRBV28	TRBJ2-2	ASSLFPGQGNTGELF
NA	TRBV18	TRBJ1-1	ASSPQGRNTEAF
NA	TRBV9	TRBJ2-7	ASSVGSGASYEQY
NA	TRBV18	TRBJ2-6	ASSPTPAVNARSGANVLT
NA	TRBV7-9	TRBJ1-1	ASSLGIIGTEAF
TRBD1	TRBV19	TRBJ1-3	ASTTGDGNTIY
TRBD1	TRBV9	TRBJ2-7	ASSLTGGTLYEQY
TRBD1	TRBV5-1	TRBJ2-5	ASSTGTGVRQETQY
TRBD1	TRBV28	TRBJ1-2	ASSTPGQIYGYT
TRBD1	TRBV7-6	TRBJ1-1	ASSLAFGTGGEAF
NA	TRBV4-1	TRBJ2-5	ASSRGGAVETQY
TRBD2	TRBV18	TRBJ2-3	ASSPAGGFGTDTQY